This TCR beta chain appears in the sequencing data of a study of blood T cell repertoires in COVID-19. In the study overall: Material from acute and convalescent COVID-19 was sourced from the United States, Italy and Spain. The cDNA or gDNA used as material had been derived from T cells, B-cell-depleted T cells, or PBMCs.

Germline V gene data show CDR1 as SGDLS and CDR2 as YYNGEE. V lost 0 bases and J lost 1, with 7 bases in between. CDR3 length: 15 amino acids. A few counts support this clone. In the authors' workflow: How many nucleated cells were present was estimated from reference gene primer amplification. Some clones are missing from TCRdb's copy, which holds only in-frame ones; the method was immunoSEQ multiplex PCR. The D gene and trimming were derived from the DNA, and the V and J assignments and clone size from that table. The sample includes over 95,000 clones, more than 75% of them seen just once. Sequenced: peripheral blood. The rearrangement links TRBV9 to TRBJ2-2, with D possibly matching TRBD1 (5 bases). The receptor was derived from a man aged 40-50 years with acute or convalescent COVID-19. CDR3 bases: TGTGCCAGCAGCGTAGTCCAGGGGAACACCGGGGAGCTGTTTTTT. As protein: CASSVVQGNTGELFF.